This TCR beta chain was obtained from a study of blood T cell repertoires in COVID-19. Overall study: Samples of COVID-19 (acute and convalescent) were obtained from the United States, Italy and Spain.

V lost 2 bases to trimming and J lost 3 bases, with 20 bases between them. The CDR3 contains 17 residues. Germline V gene data show CDR1 as SGHRS and CDR2 as YFSETQ. Sequencing used immunoSEQ multiplex PCR; TCRdb keeps in-frame clones, though not all of them. The table records some 330,000 clones, roughly 87% of them present only once. Study members were between about 18 and 100 years old and lived in 20 to 30 US regions. The genes are TRBV5-1 and TRBJ1-2, with a weak D call TRBD1 (5 bases). The source of this sequence is a woman aged 50 to 65 who had recovered from COVID-19. Sequenced input: PBMCs or T cells enriched from blood (not recorded which). The CDR3 is CASSLFLAEGVHYGYTF. The CDR3 bases are TGCGCCAGCAGCTTATTTTTGGCGGAAGGGGTGCACTATGGCTACACCTTC. The whole variable domain, filled in from reference TRBV5-1 and TRBJ1-2, reads KAGVTQTPRYLIKTRGQQVTLSCSPISGHRSVSWYQQTPGQGLQFLFEYFSETQRNKGNFPGRFSGRQFSNSRSEMNVSTLELGDSALYLCASSLFLAEGVHYGYTFGSGTRLTVV.